This entry describes one T cell receptor beta chain. The PCR made use of 60 Vbeta and 13 Jbeta primers. Authors' processing steps: In a later analysis, of roughly 73 million unique beta chains, about 10 million appeared in at least two donors. Data came from immunoSEQ multiplex PCR; TCRdb stores just in-frame clones and leaves some out. For V, J and clone size, that table is used; D and trimming come from the DNA. There are 150,000 to 200,000 clones in the sample; less than 85% occur only once, and around 5% lies in the top ten. The length of the CDR3 is 15 residues. With 3 bases removed from V and 0 bases from J, the gap between germline ends came to 12 bases. The germline gives CDR1 SGHRS, CDR2 YFSETQ. These data belong to a study of cytomegalovirus exposure and HLA in healthy donors.

The sequence came from a man between 18 and 35 years old in good health and CMV-seronegative. The V call is TRBV5-1, the J call TRBJ1-1; no clear D gene. The sequenced sample consisted of PBMCs. The CDR3 nucleotides are TGCGCCAGCAGCTATAATTCTGCGGTGAACACTGAAGCTTTCTTT. Protein: CASSYNSAVNTEAFF. Full variable domain (missing parts from reference TRBV5-1 and TRBJ1-1): KAGVTQTPRYLIKTRGQQVTLSCSPISGHRSVSWYQQTPGQGLQFLFEYFSETQRNKGNFPGRFSGRQFSNSRSEMNVSTLELGDSALYLCASSYNSAVNTEAFFGQGTRLTVV.